This is a list of T cell receptor beta chains from one sample in a study of T cell repertoires in cytomegalovirus infection. TCRdb redid the calling of the reads with MiXCR, one entry per CDR3 protein. The sample holds about 440,000 distinct CDR3 sequences; around 32% are singletons and the top ten take roughly an eighth. The sequenced sample was PBMCs. All receptors derive from a human donor in good health (CMV status not recorded). Some clones in this sample may be carry-over from other donors' samples. Both conserved end residues are part of each CDR3. A D gene is named only where the DNA matches it firmly. For some rows the clone size is stated as once, few or many, or as a class when expanded; others skip it.

V gene: TRBV7-8
CDR3 length: 16
J gene: TRBJ2-3
D gene: NA
clone size: few
CDR3 protein: CASSFKPGEGTDTQYF
CDR3 DNA: TGTGCCAGCAGCTTTAAGCCGGGGGAAGGCACAGATACGCAGTATTTT

V gene: TRBV7-2
CDR3 length: 12
J gene: TRBJ2-7
D gene: NA
clone size: many
CDR3 protein: CASSSYTREQYF
CDR3 DNA: TGTGCCAGCAGCTCTTATACCCGCGAGCAGTACTTC

V gene: TRBV4-1
CDR3 length: 12
J gene: TRBJ2-5
D gene: NA
clone size: few
CDR3 protein: CASSQEFGPQYF
CDR3 DNA: TGCGCCAGCAGCCAAGAATTCGGGCCACAGTACTTC

V gene: TRBV7-2
CDR3 length: 14
J gene: TRBJ1-4
D gene: TRBD1
clone size: few
CDR3 protein: CASSPGRGHEKLFF
CDR3 DNA: TGTGCCAGCAGCCCCGGGAGGGGGCATGAAAAACTGTTTTTT

V gene: TRBV28
CDR3 length: 14
J gene: TRBJ2-3
D gene: TRBD1
clone size: NA
CDR3 protein: CASSKGQGTDTQYF
CDR3 DNA: TGTGCCAGCAGTAAGGGACAGGGCACAGATACGCAGTATTTT

V gene: TRBV12-3/TRBV12-4
CDR3 length: 14
J gene: TRBJ1-3
D gene: NA
clone size: NA
CDR3 protein: CASRHAISGNTIYF
CDR3 DNA: TGTGCCAGCAGACACGCTATCTCTGGAAACACCATATATTTT

V gene: TRBV6-6
CDR3 length: 15
J gene: TRBJ2-5
D gene: TRBD1
clone size: few
CDR3 protein: CASSYSTGALESQYF
CDR3 DNA: TGTGCCAGCAGTTACTCTACAGGGGCCCTCGAGTCCCAGTACTTC

V gene: TRBV7-2
CDR3 length: 15
J gene: TRBJ2-3
D gene: TRBD1
clone size: NA
CDR3 protein: CASIPGQAGAETHYF
CDR3 DNA: TGTGCCAGCATCCCCGGACAGGCAGGGGCAGAAACGCATTATTTT

V gene: TRBV7-8
CDR3 length: 16
J gene: TRBJ1-1
D gene: TRBD1
clone size: many
CDR3 protein: CASSLDRGRTNTEAFF
CDR3 DNA: TGTGCCAGCAGCTTGGACAGGGGGAGAACGAACACTGAAGCTTTCTTT

V gene: TRBV18
CDR3 length: 12
J gene: TRBJ1-5
D gene: TRBD1
clone size: NA
CDR3 protein: CASSLRTGPQHF
CDR3 DNA: TGTGCCAGCTCACTAAGGACAGGGCCCCAGCATTTT

V gene: TRBV7-2
CDR3 length: 15
J gene: TRBJ2-5
D gene: TRBD2
clone size: many
CDR3 protein: CASSSSGGAGETQYF
CDR3 DNA: TGTGCCAGCAGCTCTAGCGGGGGGGCCGGGGAGACCCAGTACTTC

V gene: TRBV5-4
CDR3 length: 14
J gene: TRBJ2-1
D gene: TRBD2
clone size: NA
CDR3 protein: CASSRSGDYNEQFF
CDR3 DNA: TGTGCCAGCAGCCGTAGCGGGGACTACAATGAGCAGTTCTTC

V gene: TRBV20-1
CDR3 length: 17
J gene: TRBJ2-1
D gene: TRBD1
clone size: few
CDR3 protein: CSASDPLDRGTYNEQFF
CDR3 DNA: TGCAGTGCTAGTGACCCCCTCGACAGGGGCACCTACAATGAGCAGTTCTTC

V gene: TRBV6-5
CDR3 length: 18
J gene: TRBJ2-6
D gene: NA
clone size: few
CDR3 protein: CASSTRGGGVSGANVLTF
CDR3 DNA: TGTGCCAGCAGCACTAGGGGAGGCGGGGTTTCTGGGGCCAACGTCCTGACTTTC

V gene: TRBV5-4
CDR3 length: 15
J gene: TRBJ2-5
D gene: NA
clone size: NA
CDR3 protein: CASSLVIGTQETQYF
CDR3 DNA: TGTGCCAGCAGCTTGGTCATCGGGACCCAAGAGACCCAGTACTTC

V gene: TRBV10-1
CDR3 length: 13
J gene: TRBJ1-2
D gene: NA
clone size: NA
CDR3 protein: CASSHDGWGGYTF
CDR3 DNA: TGCGCCAGCAGTCACGACGGCTGGGGAGGCTACACCTTC

V gene: TRBV11-2
CDR3 length: 12
J gene: TRBJ1-6
D gene: NA
clone size: many
CDR3 protein: CASRSYNSPLHF
CDR3 DNA: TGTGCCAGCAGGTCATATAATTCACCCCTCCACTTT

V gene: TRBV6-2/TRBV6-3
CDR3 length: 17
J gene: TRBJ1-6
D gene: NA
clone size: NA
CDR3 protein: CASSYRLRDPSRSPLHF
CDR3 DNA: TGTGCCAGCAGTTACAGACTCCGGGACCCGAGTAGGTCACCCCTCCACTTT

V gene: TRBV24-1
CDR3 length: 11
J gene: TRBJ2-1
D gene: NA
clone size: NA
CDR3 protein: CATSVRDEQFF
CDR3 DNA: TGTGCCACCAGTGTGAGGGATGAGCAGTTCTTC

V gene: TRBV4-1
CDR3 length: 14
J gene: TRBJ1-1
D gene: NA
clone size: NA
CDR3 protein: CASSQDRVDTEAFF
CDR3 DNA: TGCGCCAGCAGCCAAGACAGGGTTGACACTGAAGCTTTCTTT

V gene: TRBV15
CDR3 length: 17
J gene: TRBJ2-5
D gene: TRBD2
clone size: NA
CDR3 protein: CATSKSALAGSRETQYF
CDR3 DNA: TGTGCCACCAGCAAATCGGCCCTAGCGGGGTCCCGAGAGACCCAGTACTTC

V gene: TRBV6-5
CDR3 length: 15
J gene: TRBJ2-2
D gene: NA
clone size: few
CDR3 protein: CASSYVPLNTGELFF
CDR3 DNA: TGTGCCAGCAGTTACGTACCCTTAAACACCGGGGAGCTGTTTTTT

V gene: TRBV29-1
CDR3 length: 12
J gene: TRBJ2-5
D gene: TRBD1
clone size: NA
CDR3 protein: CSVGTVLETQYF
CDR3 DNA: TGCAGCGTGGGGACAGTGTTGGAGACCCAGTACTTC

V gene: TRBV11-2
CDR3 length: 15
J gene: TRBJ2-1
D gene: NA
clone size: few
CDR3 protein: CASSLEGGLGNEQFF
CDR3 DNA: TGTGCCAGCAGCTTAGAGGGGGGTTTGGGGAATGAGCAGTTCTTC

V gene: TRBV20-1
CDR3 length: 14
J gene: TRBJ2-1
D gene: TRBD2
clone size: NA
CDR3 protein: CSARDSRGANEQFF
CDR3 DNA: TGCAGTGCTAGAGATTCGCGGGGGGCGAATGAGCAGTTCTTC

V gene: TRBV7-2
CDR3 length: 15
J gene: TRBJ1-1
D gene: NA
clone size: few
CDR3 protein: CASSPKGVLNTEAFF
CDR3 DNA: TGTGCCAGCAGCCCTAAGGGGGTTTTGAACACTGAAGCTTTCTTT

V gene: TRBV5-6
CDR3 length: 15
J gene: TRBJ1-6
D gene: TRBD1
clone size: NA
CDR3 protein: CASSGDGTDNSPLHF
CDR3 DNA: TGTGCCAGCAGCGGGGACGGGACAGATAATTCACCCCTCCACTTT

V gene: TRBV6-1
CDR3 length: 13
J gene: TRBJ1-6
D gene: NA
clone size: few
CDR3 protein: CASSSDRTSPLHF
CDR3 DNA: TGTGCCAGCAGCTCCGACAGGACTTCACCCCTCCACTTT

V gene: TRBV28
CDR3 length: 14
J gene: TRBJ1-1
D gene: NA
clone size: NA
CDR3 protein: CASSTGTAAPEAFF
CDR3 DNA: TGTGCCAGCAGTACCGGGACGGCGGCCCCTGAAGCTTTCTTT

V gene: TRBV6-4
CDR3 length: 14
J gene: TRBJ1-1
D gene: NA
clone size: many
CDR3 protein: CASRRDNMNTEAFF
CDR3 DNA: TGTGCCAGCAGACGGGACAATATGAACACTGAAGCTTTCTTT

V gene: TRBV18
CDR3 length: 14
J gene: TRBJ1-1
D gene: TRBD1
clone size: NA
CDR3 protein: CASSPGPGGTEAFF
CDR3 DNA: TGTGCCAGCTCACCAGGGCCAGGGGGCACTGAAGCTTTCTTT

V gene: TRBV14
CDR3 length: 15
J gene: TRBJ1-4
D gene: NA
clone size: NA
CDR3 protein: CASSHRLSTNEKLFF
CDR3 DNA: TGTGCCAGCAGCCACCGGCTCTCCACTAATGAAAAACTGTTTTTT

V gene: TRBV11-1
CDR3 length: 13
J gene: TRBJ1-6
D gene: NA
clone size: NA
CDR3 protein: CASSFDPNSPLHF
CDR3 DNA: TGTGCCAGCAGCTTTGATCCAAATTCACCCCTCCACTTT

V gene: TRBV7-8
CDR3 length: 15
J gene: TRBJ1-1
D gene: TRBD1
clone size: NA
CDR3 protein: CDSSPGQGRNTEAFF
CDR3 DNA: TGTGACAGCAGCCCGGGACAGGGGCGGAACACTGAAGCTTTCTTT

V gene: TRBV6-5
CDR3 length: 13
J gene: TRBJ2-7
D gene: TRBD1
clone size: NA
CDR3 protein: CARRRTGGGEQYF
CDR3 DNA: TGTGCCCGCAGAAGGACAGGGGGCGGCGAGCAGTACTTC

V gene: TRBV6-2/TRBV6-3
CDR3 length: 12
J gene: TRBJ2-7
D gene: NA
clone size: NA
CDR3 protein: CASGTSRYEQYF
CDR3 DNA: TGTGCCAGCGGGACTTCACGCTACGAGCAGTACTTC

V gene: TRBV29-1
CDR3 length: 13
J gene: TRBJ2-3
D gene: NA
clone size: NA
CDR3 protein: CSVPTASTDTQYF
CDR3 DNA: TGCAGCGTTCCGACAGCTAGCACAGATACGCAGTATTTT

V gene: TRBV4-3
CDR3 length: 16
J gene: TRBJ2-3
D gene: NA
clone size: NA
CDR3 protein: CASSLSGYREADTQYF
CDR3 DNA: TGCGCCAGCAGCCTAAGCGGTTACAGGGAGGCAGATACGCAGTATTTT

V gene: TRBV5-4
CDR3 length: 15
J gene: TRBJ2-5
D gene: TRBD2
clone size: NA
CDR3 protein: CASSSSGGGLATQYF
CDR3 DNA: TGTGCCAGCAGCTCTAGCGGGGGGGGATTAGCGACCCAGTACTTC

V gene: TRBV6-2/TRBV6-3
CDR3 length: 16
J gene: TRBJ2-3
D gene: NA
clone size: few
CDR3 protein: CASSYSTGTDIDTQYF
CDR3 DNA: TGTGCCAGCAGTTACTCTACAGGGACGGATATAGATACGCAGTATTTT